This T cell receptor (beta chain) is from a study of T-cell memory formation after mild COVID-19. Overall study context: Most TCR clusters belonged to a single donor.

Via MiXCR, TCRdb re-called the 5' RACE reads, giving one row per CDR3 protein. The data show under 250,000 distinct CDR3 sequences, roughly a tenth seen once. This CDR3 is 12 amino acids long. Germline lookup yields CDR1 SGHAT and CDR2 FQNNGV. Trimming removed 0 bases from V and 7 bases from J, with 6 bases in between. The sample holds a few counts of this clonotype. J is TRBJ1-2 and V is TRBV11-2, with D unresolved. The sequencing input was PBMCs or a T cell subset sorted from them (not recorded which). The sequence derives from a young man who had mild COVID-19 (a few samples of this study predate the infection). Cell type and time point are not known. In DNA form, the CDR3 reads TGTGCCAGCAGCTTAGAAGTTAGTGGCTACACCTTC. Amino acid sequence: CASSLEVSGYTF.